This T cell receptor beta chain was sequenced in a study of blood T cell repertoires in COVID-19. The germline V and J ends were trimmed by 6 bases and 6 bases, with 12 bases remaining between them. The CDR3 loop spans 12 amino acids. The germline CDR1 and CDR2 sequences are SNHLY and FYNNEI. Clones were sequenced by immunoSEQ multiplex PCR, and TCRdb holds only the in-frame ones, with some missing. The sample holds 200,000 to 300,000 clones, 82% seen once. The chain joins TRBV2 to TRBJ2-7, with no clear D. Material: peripheral blood. The TCR sequence derives from a woman aged 55-69 years with active or convalescent COVID-19. This CDR3 is CASSPLIGEQYF. As DNA, the CDR3 is TGTGCCAGCAGCCCTTTAATCGGCGAGCAGTACTTC.